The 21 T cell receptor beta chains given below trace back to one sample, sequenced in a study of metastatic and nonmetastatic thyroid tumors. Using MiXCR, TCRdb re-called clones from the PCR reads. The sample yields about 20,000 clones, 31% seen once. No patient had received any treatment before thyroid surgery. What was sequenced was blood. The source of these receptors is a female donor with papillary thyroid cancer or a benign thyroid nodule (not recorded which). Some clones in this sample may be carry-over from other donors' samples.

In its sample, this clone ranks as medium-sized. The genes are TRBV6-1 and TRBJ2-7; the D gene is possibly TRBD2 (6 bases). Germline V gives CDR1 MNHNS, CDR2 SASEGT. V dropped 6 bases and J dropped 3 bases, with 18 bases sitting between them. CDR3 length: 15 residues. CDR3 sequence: CASRPPGGDFYEQYF. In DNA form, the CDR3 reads TGTGCCAGCAGGCCCCCGGGCGGGGATTTCTACGAGCAGTACTTC.

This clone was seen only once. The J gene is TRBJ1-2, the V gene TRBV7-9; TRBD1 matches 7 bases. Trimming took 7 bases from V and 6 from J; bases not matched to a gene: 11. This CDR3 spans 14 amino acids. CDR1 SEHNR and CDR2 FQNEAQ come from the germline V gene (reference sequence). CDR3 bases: TGTGCCAGCACCTTCCTGTCCGGGACAGATGGCTACACCTTC. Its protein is CASTFLSGTDGYTF.

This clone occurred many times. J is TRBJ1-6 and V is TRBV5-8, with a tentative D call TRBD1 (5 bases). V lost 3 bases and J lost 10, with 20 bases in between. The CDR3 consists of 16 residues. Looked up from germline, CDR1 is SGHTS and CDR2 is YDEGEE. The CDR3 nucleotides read TGTGCCAGCAGCTCACCCAGCGTGGGGGGTAACTCACCCCTCCACTTT. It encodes CASSSPSVGGNSPLHF.

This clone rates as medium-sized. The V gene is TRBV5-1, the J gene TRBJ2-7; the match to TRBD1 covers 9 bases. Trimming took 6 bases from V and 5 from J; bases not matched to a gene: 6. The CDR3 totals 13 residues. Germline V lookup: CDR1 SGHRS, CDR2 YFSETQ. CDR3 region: CASNPRQGDEQYF. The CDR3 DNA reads TGCGCCAGCAATCCGCGACAGGGGGACGAGCAGTACTTC.

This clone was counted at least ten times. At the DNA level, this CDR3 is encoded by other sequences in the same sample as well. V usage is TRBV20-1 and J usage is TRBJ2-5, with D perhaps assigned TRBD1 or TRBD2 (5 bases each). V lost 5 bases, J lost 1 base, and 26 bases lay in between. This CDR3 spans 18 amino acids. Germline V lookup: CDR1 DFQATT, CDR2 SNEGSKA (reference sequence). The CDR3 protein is CSARDLGHPRVVQETQYF. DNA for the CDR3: TGCAGTGCTCGGGACCTAGGGCACCCTAGAGTAGTCCAAGAGACCCAGTACTTC.

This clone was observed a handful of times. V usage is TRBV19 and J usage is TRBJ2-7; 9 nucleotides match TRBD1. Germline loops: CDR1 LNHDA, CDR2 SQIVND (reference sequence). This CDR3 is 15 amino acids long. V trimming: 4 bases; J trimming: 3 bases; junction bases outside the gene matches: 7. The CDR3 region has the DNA TGTGCCAGTAGTAGTGCCGGGACAGGGAGCTACGAGCAGTACTTC. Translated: CASSSAGTGSYEQYF. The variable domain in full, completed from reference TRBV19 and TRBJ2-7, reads DGGITQSPKYLFRKEGQNVTLSCEQNLNHDAMYWYRQDPGQGLRLIYYSQIVNDFQKGDIAEGYSVSREKKESFPLTVTSAQKNPTAFYLCASSSAGTGSYEQYFGPGTRLTVT.

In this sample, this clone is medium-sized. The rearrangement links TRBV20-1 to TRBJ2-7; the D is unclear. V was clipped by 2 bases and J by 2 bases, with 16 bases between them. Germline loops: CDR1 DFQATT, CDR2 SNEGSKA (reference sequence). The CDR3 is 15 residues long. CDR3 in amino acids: CSARNPRQETYEQYF. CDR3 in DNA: TGCAGTGCTAGAAACCCACGGCAGGAAACCTACGAGCAGTACTTC.

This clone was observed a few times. The DNA of the CDR3 is TGTGCCAGTAGTTGGGCTAGCGGGGACGGGGAGCTGTTTTTT. It is translated as CASSWASGDGELFF. The chain is built from TRBV19 and TRBJ2-2, with 9 nucleotides matching TRBD2. The J segment lost 7 bases and the V segment lost 5 bases, leaving 5 bases of the junction unmatched. The CDR3 totals 14 residues. CDR1 and CDR2 from the germline V gene are LNHDA and SQIVND (reference sequence). Full variable domain (outside the CDR3, taken from reference TRBV19 and TRBJ2-2): DGGITQSPKYLFRKEGQNVTLSCEQNLNHDAMYWYRQDPGQGLRLIYYSQIVNDFQKGDIAEGYSVSREKKESFPLTVTSAQKNPTAFYLCASSWASGDGELFFGEGSRLTVL.

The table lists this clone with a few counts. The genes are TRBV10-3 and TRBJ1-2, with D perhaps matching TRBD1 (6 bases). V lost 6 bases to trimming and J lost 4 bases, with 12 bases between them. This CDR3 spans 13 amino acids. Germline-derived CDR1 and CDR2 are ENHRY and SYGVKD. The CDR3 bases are TGTGCCATCAGCCCTGACAGGCTCTATGGCTACACCTTC. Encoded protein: CAISPDRLYGYTF.

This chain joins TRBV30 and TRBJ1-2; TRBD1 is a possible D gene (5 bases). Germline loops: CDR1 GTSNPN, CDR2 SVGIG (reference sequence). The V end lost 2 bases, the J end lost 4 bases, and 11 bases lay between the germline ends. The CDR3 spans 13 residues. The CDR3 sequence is CAWSPKGIYGYTF. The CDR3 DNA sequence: TGTGCCTGGAGTCCCAAGGGGATCTATGGCTACACCTTC. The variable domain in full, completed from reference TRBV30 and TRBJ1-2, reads SQTIHQWPATLVQPVGSPLSLECTVEGTSNPNLYWYRQAAGRGLQLLFYSVGIGQISSEVPQNLSASRPQDRQFILSSKKLLLSDSGFYLCAWSPKGIYGYTFGSGTRLTVV.

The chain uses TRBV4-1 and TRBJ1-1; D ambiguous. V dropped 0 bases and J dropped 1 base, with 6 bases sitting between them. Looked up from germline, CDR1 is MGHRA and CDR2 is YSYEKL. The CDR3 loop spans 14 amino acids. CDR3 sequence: CASSQDSGNTEAFF. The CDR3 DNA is TGCGCCAGCAGCCAAGATTCAGGGAACACTGAAGCTTTCTTT.

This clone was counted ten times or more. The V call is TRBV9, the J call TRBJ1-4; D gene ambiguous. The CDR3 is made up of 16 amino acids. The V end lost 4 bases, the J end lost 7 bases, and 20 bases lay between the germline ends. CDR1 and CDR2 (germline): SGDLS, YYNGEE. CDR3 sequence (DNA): TGTGCCAGCAGCCAAACCTCAAGTCCCTACCTTGAAAAACTGTTTTTT. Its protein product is CASSQTSSPYLEKLFF.

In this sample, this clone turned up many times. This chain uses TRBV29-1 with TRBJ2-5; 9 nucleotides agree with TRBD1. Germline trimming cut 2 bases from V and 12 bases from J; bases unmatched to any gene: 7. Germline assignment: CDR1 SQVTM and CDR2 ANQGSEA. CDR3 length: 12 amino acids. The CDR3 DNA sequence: TGCAGCGTTGAAACGGGGACAGGGCTTAAGTACTTC. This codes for CSVETGTGLKYF.

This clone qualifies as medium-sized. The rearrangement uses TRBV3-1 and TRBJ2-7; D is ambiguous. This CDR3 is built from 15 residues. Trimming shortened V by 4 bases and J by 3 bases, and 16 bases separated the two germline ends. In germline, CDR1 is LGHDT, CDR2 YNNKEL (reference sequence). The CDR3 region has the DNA TGTGCCAGCAGCCCTGAATTGGACCTATACTACGAGCAGTACTTC. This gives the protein CASSPELDLYYEQYF.

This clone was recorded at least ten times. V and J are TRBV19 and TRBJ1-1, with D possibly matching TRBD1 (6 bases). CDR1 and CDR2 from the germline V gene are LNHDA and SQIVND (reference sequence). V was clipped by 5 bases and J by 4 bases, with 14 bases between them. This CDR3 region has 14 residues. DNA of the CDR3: TGTGCCAGTAGTGCCACAGGGTTGAGCACTGAAGCTTTCTTT. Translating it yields CASSATGLSTEAFF. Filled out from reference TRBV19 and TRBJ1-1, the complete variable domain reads DGGITQSPKYLFRKEGQNVTLSCEQNLNHDAMYWYRQDPGQGLRLIYYSQIVNDFQKGDIAEGYSVSREKKESFPLTVTSAQKNPTAFYLCASSATGLSTEAFFGQGTRLTVV.

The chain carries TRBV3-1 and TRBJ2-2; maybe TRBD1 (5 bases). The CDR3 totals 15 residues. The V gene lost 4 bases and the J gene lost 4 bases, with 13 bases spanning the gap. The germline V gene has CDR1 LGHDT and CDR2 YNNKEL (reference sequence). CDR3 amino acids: CASSRSLGVTGELFF. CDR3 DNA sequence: TGTGCCAGCAGCCGCTCCCTAGGGGTCACCGGGGAGCTGTTTTTT. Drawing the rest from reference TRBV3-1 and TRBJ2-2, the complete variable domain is DTAVSQTPKYLVTQMGNDKSIKCEQNLGHDTMYWYKQDSKKFLKIMFSYNNKELIINETVPNRFSPKSPDKAHLNLHINSLELGDSAVYFCASSRSLGVTGELFFGEGSRLTVL.

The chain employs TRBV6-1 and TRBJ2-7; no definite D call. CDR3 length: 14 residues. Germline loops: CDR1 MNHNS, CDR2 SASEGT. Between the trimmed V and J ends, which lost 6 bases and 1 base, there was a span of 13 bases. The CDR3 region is CASRQYMGSYEQYF. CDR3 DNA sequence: TGTGCCAGCAGACAATACATGGGGTCCTACGAGCAGTACTTC.

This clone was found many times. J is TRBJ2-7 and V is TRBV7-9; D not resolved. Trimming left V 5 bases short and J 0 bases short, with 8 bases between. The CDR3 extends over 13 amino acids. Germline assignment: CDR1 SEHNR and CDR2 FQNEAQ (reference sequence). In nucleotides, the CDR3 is TGTGCCAGCAGCCCACTGGACTCCTACGAGCAGTACTTC. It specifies CASSPLDSYEQYF.

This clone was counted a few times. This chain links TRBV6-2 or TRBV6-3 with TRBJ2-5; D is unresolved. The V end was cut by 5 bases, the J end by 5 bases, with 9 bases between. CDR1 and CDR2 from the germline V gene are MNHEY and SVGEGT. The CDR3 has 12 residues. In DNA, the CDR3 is TGTGCCAGCAGTAATAGTGTGGAGACCCAGTACTTC. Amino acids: CASSNSVETQYF.

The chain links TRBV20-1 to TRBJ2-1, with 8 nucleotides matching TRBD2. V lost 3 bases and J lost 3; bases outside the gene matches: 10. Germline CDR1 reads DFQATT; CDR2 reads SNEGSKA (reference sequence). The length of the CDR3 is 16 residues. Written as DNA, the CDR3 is TGCAGTGCTAGGCCCCAACCGGGACTAGACTACAATGAGCAGTTCTTC. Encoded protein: CSARPQPGLDYNEQFF.

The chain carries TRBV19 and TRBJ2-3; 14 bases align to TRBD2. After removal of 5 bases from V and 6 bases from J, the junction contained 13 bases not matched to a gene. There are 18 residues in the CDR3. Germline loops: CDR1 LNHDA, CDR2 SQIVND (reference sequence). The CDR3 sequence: CASSPPPGLAGGGDTQYF. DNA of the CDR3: TGTGCCAGTAGTCCACCCCCAGGACTAGCGGGAGGTGGGGATACGCAGTATTTT.